This TCR beta chain was captured by sequencing in a study of regulatory T cells in long-lasting Graves disease. This clonotype was seen ten or more times. To make TCR beta libraries, researchers used iRepertoire HTBI primers and Arm-PCR of CDR3 regions. One entry per CDR3 protein, called by TCRdb with MiXCR from the multiplex PCR reads. The sample includes roughly 500,000 distinct CDR3 sequences, 12% to 15% of them seen just once. Time point denoted: newly diagnosed GD, antithyroid drugs for less than 3 months. The TCR library was made from RNA that had been extracted from PBMCs in TRIzol. V gave up 1 base and J gave up 5 bases, with 5 bases separating them. The CDR3 is 12 amino acids. Germline V lookup: CDR1 LGHDT, CDR2 YNNKEL (reference sequence). The same data also contributed to another study, on T cells in Graves' hyperthyroidism and ophthalmopathy. That work states: Carried out on the TCR CDR3, a first-round RT-PCR used the HTBI primer set.

The rearrangement links TRBV3-1 to TRBJ1-1, with D unresolved. This TCR derives from a woman between 50 and 59 years old with Graves disease. The specimen comprised peripheral blood mononuclear cells (PBMCs), sampled at new diagnosis, from a patient treated with antithyroid drugs. The CDR3 region has the DNA TGTGCCAGCAGCCAAGGTTTGACTGAAGCTTTCTTT. Residues: CASSQGLTEAFF.